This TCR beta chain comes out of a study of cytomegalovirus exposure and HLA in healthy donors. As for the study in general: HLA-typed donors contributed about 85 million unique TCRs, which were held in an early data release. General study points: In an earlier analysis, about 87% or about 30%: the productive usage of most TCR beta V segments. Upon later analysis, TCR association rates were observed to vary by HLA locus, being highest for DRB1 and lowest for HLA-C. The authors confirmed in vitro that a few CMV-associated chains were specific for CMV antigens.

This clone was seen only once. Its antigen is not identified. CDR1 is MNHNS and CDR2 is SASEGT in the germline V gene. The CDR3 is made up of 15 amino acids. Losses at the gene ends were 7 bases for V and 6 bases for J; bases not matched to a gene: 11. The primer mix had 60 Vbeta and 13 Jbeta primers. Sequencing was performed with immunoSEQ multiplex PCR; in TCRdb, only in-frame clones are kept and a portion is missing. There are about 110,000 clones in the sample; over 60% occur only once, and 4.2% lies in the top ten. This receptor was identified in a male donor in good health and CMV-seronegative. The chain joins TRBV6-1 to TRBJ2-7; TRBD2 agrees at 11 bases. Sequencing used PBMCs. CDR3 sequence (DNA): TGTGCCAGCACTATCTTAGCGGGAGGGCCCTCCGAGCAGTACTTC. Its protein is CASTILAGGPSEQYF.